The 13 T cell receptor beta chains below all came from one sample that was sequenced in a study of cytomegalovirus exposure and HLA in healthy donors. The PCR was carried out with 60 Vbeta primers and 13 Jbeta primers. Some clones are missing from TCRdb's copy, which holds only in-frame ones; the method was immunoSEQ multiplex PCR. Of around 90,000 clones listed, around 77% are singletons. Specimen: PBMCs. The receptors come from a man aged 25-45 years in good health and CMV-seronegative.

The chain uses TRBV11-1 and TRBJ2-3, with D possibly being TRBD1 (6 bases). Trimming removed 5 bases at V and 3 bases at J, with 15 bases between. The CDR3 is 15 amino acids. CDR1 and CDR2 from the germline V gene are SGHAT and FQDESV (reference sequence). CDR3 nucleotides: TGTGCCAGCAGCGACCAGGGGATCGGGACAGATACGCAGTATTTT. Amino acid sequence: CASSDQGIGTDTQYF. The variable domain in full, completed from reference TRBV11-1 and TRBJ2-3, reads EAEVAQSPRYKITEKSQAVAFWCDPISGHATLYWYRQILGQGPELLVQFQDESVVDDSQLPKDRFSAERLKGVDSTLKIQPAELGDSAMYLCASSDQGIGTDTQYFGPGTRLTVL.

There are a few counts of this clone. The same CDR3 can be traced to other DNA sequences in this sample. V usage is TRBV5-1 and J usage is TRBJ2-2; D possibly corresponds to TRBD1 (5 bases). The CDR3 extends over 13 amino acids. V was trimmed by 4 bases and J by 5 bases, leaving 9 bases between them. Germline CDR1 reads SGHRS; CDR2 reads YFSETQ. As DNA, the CDR3 is TGCGCCAGCAGCCCGTCAGGGACCGGGGAGCTGTTTTTT. Translating it yields CASSPSGTGELFF.

The chain is built from TRBV7-9 and TRBJ2-1, with D unclear. V was cut by 3 bases and J by 3 bases, with 9 bases left in between. CDR3 size: 14 residues. Germline CDR1 and CDR2: SEHNR and FQNEAQ (reference sequence). The CDR3, as DNA: TGTGCCAGCAGCTTTCCGGGTCTCTACAATGAGCAGTTCTTC. Its translation: CASSFPGLYNEQFF.

This clone was observed a handful of times. The chain uses TRBV6-5 and TRBJ1-1; 8 nucleotides align to TRBD1. The CDR3 extends over 15 amino acids. Losses at the gene ends were 0 bases for V and 3 bases for J; bases not matched to a gene: 3. Germline CDR1 reads MNHEY; CDR2 reads SVGAGI. In DNA, the CDR3 is TGTGCCAGCAGTTACTCCAGGGGGCGGGACACTGAAGCTTTCTTT. This codes for CASSYSRGRDTEAFF.

This clone has a single count. The chain links TRBV2 to TRBJ2-7; 8 bases match TRBD1. Germline lookup yields CDR1 SNHLY and CDR2 FYNNEI. Trimming removed 8 bases from V and 1 base from J; junction bases left unmatched: 7. The CDR3 sequence is 14 residues long. CDR3 DNA: TGTGCCAGCCTCAGGGGGCTTTCTTCCTACGAGCAGTACGTC. Its protein product is CASLRGLSSYEQYV.

The V and J genes are TRBV5-1 and TRBJ2-5; 8 nucleotides agree with TRBD1. The CDR3 consists of 16 residues. Trimming at V came to 2 bases and at J to 1 base, leaving 7 bases not matched to a gene. CDR1 is SGHRS and CDR2 is YFSETQ in the germline V gene. The DNA of the CDR3 is TGCGCCAGCAGCTTCGGACAGGGAAAAATCCAAGAGACCCAGTACTTC. This translates into CASSFGQGKIQETQYF.

The chain links TRBV19 to TRBJ1-3, with TRBD1 as a possible D gene (6 bases). With 5 bases removed from V and 0 bases from J, the gap between germline ends came to 14 bases. The germline V gene encodes CDR1 LNHDA and CDR2 SQIVND (reference sequence). This CDR3 region has 16 residues. Here the CDR3 reads CASSGWTVNSGNTIYF. Written as DNA, the CDR3 is TGTGCCAGTAGTGGATGGACAGTAAACTCTGGAAACACCATATATTTT.

The gene calls are TRBV19 and TRBJ1-5; no clear D. The CDR3 has 15 residues. CDR1 and CDR2 from the germline V gene are LNHDA and SQIVND (reference sequence). The V end lost 6 bases, the J end lost 6 bases, and 18 bases lay between the germline ends. The CDR3 sequence is CASSHPGIRSQPQHF. Here the CDR3 DNA reads TGTGCCAGTAGCCACCCCGGGATTCGGAGTCAGCCCCAGCATTTT.

This sequence joins TRBV18 and TRBJ1-4, with a weak D call TRBD1 (5 bases). In germline, CDR1 is KGHSH, CDR2 LQKENI. Trimming cost V 3 bases and J 3 bases, with 20 bases left between them. The CDR3 has 18 residues. The DNA of the CDR3 is TGTGCCAGCTCACCCCACCCCCCCACCAGGGTGCCTAATGAAAAACTGTTTTTT. The encoded protein is CASSPHPPTRVPNEKLFF.

The chain has TRBV7-9 and TRBJ1-5; 8 bases align to TRBD1. V gave up 1 base and J gave up 3 bases; unmatched junction bases: 5. Germline V gives CDR1 SEHNR, CDR2 FQNEAQ (reference sequence). The CDR3 is 16 amino acids. DNA of the CDR3: TGTGCCAGCAGCTTAGGAAGGACAGGGACCAATCAGCCCCAGCATTTT. Translation gives CASSLGRTGTNQPQHF.

The chain links TRBV6-5 to TRBJ1-2; D remains unclear. Trimming left V 8 bases short and J 0 bases short, with 13 bases between. The CDR3 is 14 amino acids. Germline CDR1 is MNHEY and CDR2 is SVGAGI. Written as DNA, the CDR3 is TGTGCCAGCGGAGAGACCCTAGCTAACTATGGCTACACCTTC. Translation: CASGETLANYGYTF.

The V and J genes are TRBV7-6 and TRBJ2-5; a possible D gene is TRBD2 (5 bases). CDR1 is SGHVS and CDR2 is FNYEAQ in the germline V gene. CDR3 length: 14 amino acids. Trimming cost V 0 bases and J 3 bases, with 8 bases left between them. The CDR3 DNA sequence: TGTGCCAGCAGCTTAGCTTTAGCGAAAGAGACCCAGTACTTC. It encodes CASSLALAKETQYF.

This clone was recorded a few times. V is TRBV6-1 and J is TRBJ1-2, with TRBD1 matching 7 bases. V lost 6 bases to trimming and J lost 3 bases; unmatched junction nucleotides: 4. This CDR3 is built from 13 residues. Germline lookup yields CDR1 MNHNS and CDR2 SASEGT. For the CDR3, the DNA is TGTGCCAGCAGGGCCGGGACAGACTATGGCTACACCTTC. Its protein product is CASRAGTDYGYTF.